These 20 T cell receptor beta chains share one sample of origin, sequenced in a study of blood T cell repertoires in COVID-19 (dated by TCRdb to the early 2020s). Libraries came from the immunoSEQ multiplex PCR assay. Not all clones reach the TCRdb copy of this immuneACCESS table, which keeps in-frame sequences only. Checked studies attribute under half of the gap to unresolved V genes and leave the rest unexplained. The sample profile shows around 150,000 clones; 90% to 95% of them were found once. Roughly 5% of the sample comes from the top ten. Sequences were obtained from peripheral blood. These receptors originate from a woman aged 50 to 60 with acute or convalescent COVID-19.

The rearrangement uses TRBV6-5 and TRBJ1-4; unclear D gene. Deletions cut 7 bases from V and 4 bases from J, with 13 bases between. CDR1 is MNHEY and CDR2 is SVGAGI in the germline V gene. There are 14 residues in the CDR3. The CDR3 sequence is CASTGYGNNEKLFF. The CDR3 DNA reads TGTGCCAGCACGGGGTATGGGAATAATGAAAAACTGTTTTTT.

This clone has more than one count but fewer than ten. This sequence joins TRBV6-6 and TRBJ1-1, with 10 nucleotides matching TRBD1. The ends lost 8 bases at V and 0 bases at J; junction bases unmatched: 9. CDR1 and CDR2 from the germline V gene are MNHNY and SVGAGI (reference sequence). The CDR3 sequence is 16 residues long. Here the CDR3 DNA reads TGTGCCAGCTTAACGGGACAGGGGATTTTGAACACTGAAGCTTTCTTT. Its protein product is CASLTGQGILNTEAFF.

This chain joins TRBV7-9 and TRBJ1-2; D gene uncertain. V was trimmed by 5 bases and J by 7 bases, leaving 17 bases between them. The CDR3 contains 14 residues. Germline V gives CDR1 SEHNR, CDR2 FQNEAQ (reference sequence). DNA for the CDR3: TGTGCCAGCAGCGTCCAGGTTGCTTTAGTTGGCTACACCTTC. As protein: CASSVQVALVGYTF.

V is TRBV27 and J is TRBJ2-1, with a tentative D call TRBD2 (5 bases). The CDR3 length is 19 residues. V was shortened by 6 bases and J by 6 bases, with 30 bases between the two germline ends. CDR1 is MNHEY, CDR2 SMNVEV, per germline (reference sequence). Here the CDR3 reads CASSERGIPYQQKVNEQFF. For the CDR3, the DNA is TGTGCCAGCAGCGAAAGAGGGATACCATATCAACAAAAAGTCAATGAGCAGTTCTTC.

The chain is built from TRBV6-1 and TRBJ1-5; D gene unclear. Trimming pared 0 bases from V and 2 bases from J, leaving 11 bases between. The CDR3 sequence is 16 residues long. Germline V lookup: CDR1 MNHNS, CDR2 SASEGT. The CDR3 spells CASSEARNSRNQPQHF. The CDR3 DNA reads as TGTGCCAGCAGTGAAGCGCGAAACAGTCGCAATCAGCCCCAGCATTTT.

The rearrangement joins TRBV6-5 to TRBJ1-1; 8 nucleotides agree with TRBD1. The V and J ends lost 7 bases and 1 base, in that order; junction bases with no gene match: 2. The CDR3 runs 13 residues. Germline V lookup: CDR1 MNHEY, CDR2 SVGAGI. For the CDR3, the DNA is TGTGCCAGCATCGGACAGGGGAACACTGAAGCTTTCTTT. Translation: CASIGQGNTEAFF.

This clone was picked up a small number of times. The genes are TRBV28 and TRBJ2-7, with 8 nucleotides matching TRBD1. The CDR3 consists of 13 residues. Looked up from germline, CDR1 is MDHEN and CDR2 is SYDVKM. V gave up 7 bases and J gave up 6 bases; unmatched junction bases: 8. The CDR3 bases are TGTGCCAGCACACAGGGGGACATCGGCGAGCAGTACTTC. Residues: CASTQGDIGEQYF.

The chain combines TRBV29-1 with TRBJ1-2; 7 bases are a match to TRBD1. The CDR3 loop spans 14 amino acids. V was pared by 2 bases and J by 0 bases, with 3 bases of the junction left unmatched. The germline V gene encodes CDR1 SQVTM and CDR2 ANQGSEA. The CDR3 nucleotides read TGCAGCGTTGAAAGGCAGGGGGCTAACTATGGCTACACCTTC. Its protein product is CSVERQGANYGYTF.

The chain recombines TRBV19 with TRBJ1-1; possible D gene TRBD1, 5 bases. The CDR3 runs to 14 residues. Germline V CDR1 and CDR2: LNHDA, SQIVND (reference sequence). V dropped 6 bases and J dropped 6 bases, with 17 bases sitting between them. The DNA for the CDR3 is TGTGCCAGTAGCCTTTTAACAGGCTCTGCTGAAGCTTTCTTT. Protein: CASSLLTGSAEAFF.

This rearrangement joins TRBV30 to TRBJ1-1; D is unresolved. Germline V CDR1 and CDR2: GTSNPN, SVGIG (reference sequence). With 2 bases removed from V and 1 base from J, the gap between germline ends came to 8 bases. CDR3 length: 13 amino acids. This chain's CDR3 is CAWSPNGNTEAFF. The CDR3 DNA sequence: TGTGCCTGGAGTCCTAACGGGAACACTGAAGCTTTCTTT. Full variable domain (outside the CDR3, taken from reference TRBV30 and TRBJ1-1): SQTIHQWPATLVQPVGSPLSLECTVEGTSNPNLYWYRQAAGRGLQLLFYSVGIGQISSEVPQNLSASRPQDRQFILSSKKLLLSDSGFYLCAWSPNGNTEAFFGQGTRLTVV.

This chain links TRBV11-2 with TRBJ2-7; D not certain. The germline CDR1 and CDR2 sequences are SGHAT and FQNNGV. This CDR3 is 15 amino acids long. V shed 11 bases and J shed 3 bases, with 23 bases lying between them. The CDR3 DNA reads TGTGCCTCCCGCTTAGTTGGGCAGGAAAACTACGAGCAGTACTTC. It is translated as CASRLVGQENYEQYF.

The chain carries TRBV7-9 and TRBJ2-5; D remains ambiguous. The CDR3 consists of 13 residues. The V end was cut by 6 bases, the J end by 2 bases, with 10 bases between. The germline V gene has CDR1 SEHNR and CDR2 FQNEAQ (reference sequence). CDR3 in amino acids: CASSPYGQETQYF. CDR3 DNA: TGTGCCAGCAGTCCGTACGGGCAAGAGACCCAGTACTTC.

The rearrangement joins TRBV18 to TRBJ2-3, with 8 bases that match TRBD2. The V gene's germline CDR1 is KGHSH and CDR2 LQKENI. V trimming: 3 bases; J trimming: 4 bases; junction bases outside the gene matches: 12. There are 17 residues in the CDR3. The CDR3 bases are TGTGCCAGCTCACCTCGTCTAGGAAGCGGGAGTGCAGATACGCAGTATTTT. Translating gives CASSPRLGSGSADTQYF.

In its sample, this clone was seen a few times. This chain connects TRBV4-1 to TRBJ2-1; possibly TRBD2 for D (6 bases). Per germline, CDR1 MGHRA and CDR2 YSYEKL. The CDR3 spans 14 residues. Trimming removed 1 base from V and 5 bases from J, with 9 bases in between. The DNA for the CDR3 is TGCGCCAGCAGCCAAGGAGGAGGGGACAATGAGCAGTTCTTC. Translated, it gives CASSQGGGDNEQFF.

The J gene is TRBJ1-3, the V gene TRBV2, with unresolved D. The CDR3 length is 14 residues. Trimming stripped 2 bases from V and 0 bases from J, with 5 bases between. The germline gives CDR1 SNHLY, CDR2 FYNNEI. CDR3 DNA: TGTGCCAGCAGTGAATCCGGCTCTGGAAACACCATATATTTT. It encodes CASSESGSGNTIYF.

This rearrangement joins TRBV23-1 to TRBJ1-4; TRBD1 might be the D (5 bases). TRBV23-1 is identified as an open reading frame with a role that is uncertain. The CDR3 consists of 15 residues. V lost 2 bases to trimming and J lost 5 bases, with 12 bases between them. In DNA form, the CDR3 reads TGCGCCAGCAGTCAAAAGGGCAGGGTAAATGAAAAACTGTTTTTT. This sequence encodes CASSQKGRVNEKLFF.

This rearrangement joins TRBV30 to TRBJ1-2; 9 bases agree with TRBD1. Germline loops: CDR1 GTSNPN, CDR2 SVGIG (reference sequence). CDR3 length: 14 residues. J was trimmed by 6 bases and V by 2 bases; bases with no gene match: 7. This chain's CDR3 is CAWSPGQGSHGYTF. In DNA, the CDR3 is TGTGCCTGGAGTCCGGGACAGGGATCCCATGGCTACACCTTC. Complete variable domain (other parts from reference TRBV30 and TRBJ1-2): SQTIHQWPATLVQPVGSPLSLECTVEGTSNPNLYWYRQAAGRGLQLLFYSVGIGQISSEVPQNLSASRPQDRQFILSSKKLLLSDSGFYLCAWSPGQGSHGYTFGSGTRLTVV.

The chain couples TRBV12-5 to TRBJ1-2; D not certain. Trimming removed 0 bases from V and 8 bases from J, with 16 bases in between. This CDR3 region has 15 residues. From germline, CDR1 is LGHNT and CDR2 FRNRAP. CDR3 in amino acids: CASGLVLGRTGGYTF. The DNA for the CDR3 is TGTGCTAGTGGTTTGGTACTCGGCAGGACGGGAGGCTACACCTTC.

V and J are TRBV12-5 and TRBJ2-1; 11 positions agree with TRBD2. The CDR3 spans 16 residues. After removal of 6 bases from V and 5 bases from J, the junction contained 9 bases not matched to a gene. The germline gives CDR1 LGHNT, CDR2 FRNRAP. CDR3 DNA sequence: TGTGCTAGTGGACTCCGTCTAGCGGGAGGAAACAATGAGCAGTTCTTC. Translating it yields CASGLRLAGGNNEQFF.

This clone appeared a single time. The chain combines TRBV28 with TRBJ2-7; 11 bases fit TRBD1. The length of the CDR3 is 15 residues. With V trimmed by 4 bases and J by 4 bases, 6 bases remained unmatched. The germline V gene has CDR1 MDHEN and CDR2 SYDVKM. CDR3 coding DNA: TGTGCCAGCAGTTCCCGGACAGGGGGCATTTACGAGCAGTACTTC. Translated: CASSSRTGGIYEQYF. The whole variable domain, remainder taken from reference TRBV28 and TRBJ2-7, is DVKVTQSSRYLVKRTGEKVFLECVQDMDHENMFWYRQDPGLGLRLIYFSYDVKMKEKGDIPEGYSVSREKKERFSLILESASTNQTSMYLCASSSRTGGIYEQYFGPGTRLTVT.